This entry lists 28 T cell receptor beta chains sequenced from one sample in a study of blood T cell repertoires in COVID-19. Only in-frame clones appear in the TCRdb table, and some are missing; sequencing was by immunoSEQ multiplex PCR. The sample includes 170,000 or so clones, around 73% of them seen just once. The sequenced sample was PBMCs or T cells enriched from blood (not recorded which). These receptors were taken from a woman aged 45-65 years who had recovered from COVID-19.

The CDR3 region has the DNA TGTGCCAGCAGCCAGCGGGACAGGGGTAGCGAGCAGTACTTC. This translates into CASSQRDRGSEQYF. The V and J genes are TRBV3-1 (or the pseudogene TRBV3-2) and TRBJ2-7; 10 bases line up with TRBD1. CDR1 is LGHDT, CDR2 YNNKEL, per germline (reference sequence). CDR3 size: 14 residues. The J segment lost 6 bases and the V segment lost 3 bases, leaving 5 bases of the junction unmatched.

This clone was counted many times. CDR3 in amino acids: CASSPGTSVAYEQYF. The CDR3 coding sequence is TGTGCCAGCAGTCCCGGGACTAGCGTTGCCTACGAGCAGTACTTC. The V call is TRBV27, the J call TRBJ2-7, with 10 bases aligning to TRBD2. V lost 5 bases and J lost 2; bases outside the gene matches: 6. The CDR3 is 15 amino acids. Germline CDR1 is MNHEY and CDR2 is SMNVEV (reference sequence).

The chain links TRBV28 to TRBJ1-5, with 7 bases lining up with TRBD1. Germline values: CDR1 MDHEN, CDR2 SYDVKM. V shed 9 bases and J 4 bases; nucleotides not matched to a gene: 12. The CDR3 length is 15 residues. This CDR3 is CASRNLGTANQPQHF. CDR3 nucleotides: TGTGCCAGTCGTAACCTTGGGACAGCGAATCAGCCCCAGCATTTT.

CDR3 DNA sequence: TGCGCCAGCAGCATCCCTAGCGTCAGCACAGATACGCAGTATTTT. Translation: CASSIPSVSTDTQYF. The chain uses TRBV5-1 and TRBJ2-3; D possibly corresponds to TRBD2 (6 bases). Germline V gene lookup returns CDR1 SGHRS and CDR2 YFSETQ. The CDR3 has 15 amino acids. The germline V and J ends were trimmed by 4 bases and 0 bases, with 12 bases remaining between them.

Note on this clone: This specimen includes other DNA sequences encoding the same CDR3. The chain has TRBV7-9 and TRBJ1-6, with TRBD1 as a possible D gene (5 bases). The CDR3 has 14 residues. Germline assignment: CDR1 SEHNR and CDR2 FQNEAQ (reference sequence). The V end was cut by 2 bases, the J end by 5 bases, with 7 bases between. The CDR3 protein is CASSLQGDNSPLHF. CDR3 coding DNA: TGTGCCAGCAGCTTACAGGGCGATAATTCACCCCTCCACTTT.

The CDR3 here is CASSQFVGLRVEQYF. The CDR3 region has the DNA TGCGCCAGCAGCCAGTTCGTAGGACTCCGGGTCGAGCAGTACTTC. This chain uses TRBV4-3 with TRBJ2-7; perhaps TRBD2 as D (5 bases). V lost 3 bases to trimming and J lost 6 bases, with 18 bases between them. Per germline, CDR1 LGHNA and CDR2 YSLEER. The CDR3 is 15 residues long.

This clone was recorded once. This chain links TRBV4-1 with TRBJ2-1; D not certain. CDR1 and CDR2 from the germline V gene are MGHRA and YSYEKL. CDR3 size: 14 residues. V was cut by 3 bases and J by 5 bases, with 11 bases left in between. The CDR3 DNA is TGCGCCAGCAGCCAGAGATCGGTCGACAATGAGCAGTTCTTC. This gives the protein CASSQRSVDNEQFF.

The chain employs TRBV7-9 and TRBJ1-3; D is undetermined. This CDR3 has 16 residues. Deletions cut 4 bases from V and 0 bases from J, with 13 bases between. Germline lookup yields CDR1 SEHNR and CDR2 FQNEAQ (reference sequence). CDR3: CASSSSTQYSGNTIYF. The CDR3 nucleotides are TGTGCCAGCAGCTCTAGCACCCAGTACTCTGGAAACACCATATATTTT.

This clone has more than one count but fewer than ten. The rearrangement links TRBV7-2 to TRBJ1-3; no definite D call. This CDR3 has 12 amino acids. Germline CDR1 and CDR2: SGHTA and FQGNSA. V lost 6 bases and J lost 4, with 7 bases in between. The CDR3 region is CASRGGGNTIYF. The CDR3 DNA reads TGTGCCAGCAGGGGCGGGGGAAACACCATATATTTT.

The V gene is TRBV7-2, the J gene TRBJ1-2; D call uncertain. The ends were cut back, 6 bases at V and 4 bases at J, with 21 bases in the middle. The CDR3 length is 16 residues. Germline-derived CDR1 and CDR2 are SGHTA and FQGNSA. Written as DNA, the CDR3 is TGTGCCAGCAGATCACCCGGGGTCTCCCGAGGCTATGGCTACACCTTC. It codes for CASRSPGVSRGYGYTF.

The V call is TRBV28, the J call TRBJ1-2; tentative D call: TRBD1 (5 bases). This CDR3 spans 15 amino acids. V was shortened by 5 bases and J by 6 bases, with 19 bases between the two germline ends. Per germline, CDR1 MDHEN and CDR2 SYDVKM. The CDR3: CASSPGTVTGDGYTF. The CDR3 DNA is TGTGCCAGCAGTCCTGGGACGGTAACGGGGGATGGCTACACCTTC.

CDR3 amino acids: CASSYREGRGSTDTQYF. The CDR3, as DNA: TGTGCCAGCAGTTACCGGGAGGGGCGGGGAAGCACAGATACGCAGTATTTT. The V call is TRBV28, the J call TRBJ2-3, with 8 bases that match TRBD2. This CDR3 is 17 amino acids long. V shed 4 bases, J shed 0 bases, and the junction held 9 bases outside the gene matches. From germline, CDR1 is MDHEN and CDR2 SYDVKM.

The rearrangement links TRBV7-9 to TRBJ2-6, with no clear D. CDR1 and CDR2 from the germline V gene are SEHNR and FQNEAQ (reference sequence). The CDR3 covers 15 residues. Deletions cut 4 bases from V and 0 bases from J, with 7 bases between. Written as DNA, the CDR3 is TGTGCCAGCAGCTCCAGGAACTCTGGGGCCAACGTCCTGACTTTC. This translates into CASSSRNSGANVLTF.

This clone showed up just once. The CDR3 DNA reads as TGTGCCAGCAGCTTAAATGGCCTCGTCAGAGATACGCAGTATTTT. This gives the protein CASSLNGLVRDTQYF. V gene TRBV7-8 combines with J gene TRBJ2-3; D ambiguous. CDR1 is SGHVS, CDR2 FQNEAQ, per germline. Trimming took off 2 bases at V and 5 bases at J, with 14 bases between the two ends. The CDR3 totals 15 residues.

The rearrangement uses TRBV7-3 and TRBJ2-3, with D possibly being TRBD1 (5 bases). Deletions cut 5 bases from V and 0 bases from J, with 9 bases between. The germline CDR1 and CDR2 sequences are SGHTA and FQGTGA. The CDR3 sequence is 14 residues long. DNA for the CDR3: TGTGCCAGCAGCCGGACAACTAGCACAGATACGCAGTATTTT. Protein product: CASSRTTSTDTQYF.

On this clone itself: A single base separates this from a much larger clone, so it may be a read error. Other DNA variants within this sample encode the same CDR3. The CDR3: CAWSTTGNQPQHF. CDR3 sequence (DNA): TGTGCCTGGAGTACCACAGGGAATCAGCCCCAGCATTTT. The rearrangement joins TRBV30 to TRBJ1-5; D is perhaps TRBD1 (6 bases). Germline CDR1 GTSNPN, CDR2 SVGIG (reference sequence). Trimming stripped 2 bases from V and 4 bases from J, with 9 bases between. The CDR3 sequence is 13 residues long.

V and J are TRBV6-1 and TRBJ1-5, with D hard to call. Germline loops: CDR1 MNHNS, CDR2 SASEGT. V was pared by 3 bases and J by 1 base, with 10 bases between. The CDR3 spans 15 residues. The CDR3 DNA reads as TGTGCCAGCAGTGATGATTATAGAAGCAATCAGCCCCAGCATTTT. Its protein is CASSDDYRSNQPQHF.

CDR3 amino acids: CASSQLKGLAGGPGHEQYF. The CDR3, as DNA: TGTGCCAGCAGCCAATTAAAGGGACTAGCGGGAGGCCCCGGTCACGAGCAGTACTTC. The chain is built from TRBV11-2 and TRBJ2-7; 15 nucleotides line up with TRBD2. CDR3 size: 19 residues. Trimming took 5 bases from V and 5 from J; bases not matched to a gene: 16. Looked up from germline, CDR1 is SGHAT and CDR2 is FQNNGV.

There are a few counts of this clone. This sequence joins TRBV28 and TRBJ1-2, with D maybe TRBD1 (5 bases). The CDR3 is 14 amino acids. Germline loops: CDR1 MDHEN, CDR2 SYDVKM. The V end was cut by 8 bases, the J end by 6 bases, with 19 bases between. The CDR3 protein is CASRTSGTKDGYTF. DNA of the CDR3: TGTGCCAGCCGTACTTCCGGGACTAAGGATGGCTACACCTTC.

V gene TRBV7-9 combines with J gene TRBJ2-1, with 11 bases that match TRBD2. V lost 4 bases and J lost 5; bases outside the gene matches: 4. The CDR3 sequence is 15 residues long. Per the germline V gene, CDR1 is SEHNR and CDR2 is FQNEAQ (reference sequence). CDR3 amino acids: CASSSGTSGDNEQFF. CDR3 DNA sequence: TGTGCCAGCAGCTCCGGGACTAGCGGCGACAATGAGCAGTTCTTC.

This sequence joins TRBV21-1 and TRBJ2-7; the D call in the table, TRBD2, was not verified against the DNA. TRBV21-1 is an annotated pseudogene. This CDR3 region has 13 residues. DNA of the CDR3: TGTGCCAGCCCGACGAGGCCCGCCTACGAGCAGTACTTC. Its protein is CASPTRPAYEQYF.

This chain links TRBV6-5 with TRBJ1-5; D might be TRBD1 (6 bases). Germline loops: CDR1 MNHEY, CDR2 SVGAGI. The CDR3 has 16 amino acids. Trimming cost V 2 bases and J 1 base, with 12 bases left between them. The CDR3 DNA reads TGTGCCAGCAGTTACCGACAGGATGGAAGCAATCAGCCCCAGCATTTT. This encodes CASSYRQDGSNQPQHF.

V is TRBV12-5 and J is TRBJ2-1; TRBD2 matches at 9 bases. Trimming cost V 1 base and J 7 bases; bases outside gene matches: 14. Germline V lookup: CDR1 LGHNT, CDR2 FRNRAP. The CDR3 runs to 18 residues. The CDR3 nucleotides read TGTGCTAGTGGTTTGGCCCCGAAGGCGGGAGGGCGGTTTAATGAGCAGTTCTTC. Protein: CASGLAPKAGGRFNEQFF.

V and J are TRBV27 and TRBJ2-2; D is perhaps TRBD2 (6 bases). The CDR3 is 16 residues long. Germline CDR1 MNHEY, CDR2 SMNVEV (reference sequence). V was shortened by 6 bases and J by 6 bases, with 20 bases between the two germline ends. CDR3 in DNA: TGTGCCAGCAGCTCCCACCTAGCGCAGAGGGCCGGGGAGCTGTTTTTT. Amino acids: CASSSHLAQRAGELFF.

In this sample, this clone turned up once. The rearrangement links TRBV27 to TRBJ2-6; D not certain. Germline V gene data show CDR1 as MNHEY and CDR2 as SMNVEV (reference sequence). The CDR3 totals 15 residues. Trimming removed 0 bases from V and 4 bases from J, with 7 bases in between. CDR3 protein: CASSLSPNGANVLTF. In DNA, the CDR3 is TGTGCCAGCAGTTTATCCCCTAACGGGGCCAACGTCCTGACTTTC.

The rearrangement joins TRBV20-1 to TRBJ2-3; D gene ambiguous. The CDR3 runs 11 residues. V lost 2 bases and J lost 7, with 7 bases in between. Germline-derived CDR1 and CDR2 are DFQATT and SNEGSKA (reference sequence). The CDR3 here is CSARLSYTQYF. The CDR3 DNA reads as TGCAGTGCTAGACTGAGTTATACGCAGTATTTT.

The chain links TRBV28 to TRBJ2-2, with TRBD1 identical over 7 bases. Germline V gene lookup returns CDR1 MDHEN and CDR2 SYDVKM. CDR3 length: 16 amino acids. Unmatched junction bases numbered 12, after V lost 7 bases and J lost 4 bases. CDR3 protein: CASNEKGGWVTGELFF. In DNA form, the CDR3 reads TGTGCCAGCAACGAAAAAGGGGGCTGGGTCACCGGGGAGCTGTTTTTT.

The chain links TRBV5-1 to TRBJ1-4, with D possibly matching TRBD1 (5 bases). Looked up from germline, CDR1 is SGHRS and CDR2 is YFSETQ. The CDR3 runs 15 residues. Trimming shortened V by 0 bases and J by 3 bases, and 9 bases separated the two germline ends. The CDR3 protein is CASSLGAGANEKLFF. In DNA form, the CDR3 reads TGCGCCAGCAGCTTGGGGGCGGGGGCTAATGAAAAACTGTTTTTT. The whole variable domain, remainder taken from reference TRBV5-1 and TRBJ1-4, is KAGVTQTPRYLIKTRGQQVTLSCSPISGHRSVSWYQQTPGQGLQFLFEYFSETQRNKGNFPGRFSGRQFSNSRSEMNVSTLELGDSALYLCASSLGAGANEKLFFGSGTQLSVL.